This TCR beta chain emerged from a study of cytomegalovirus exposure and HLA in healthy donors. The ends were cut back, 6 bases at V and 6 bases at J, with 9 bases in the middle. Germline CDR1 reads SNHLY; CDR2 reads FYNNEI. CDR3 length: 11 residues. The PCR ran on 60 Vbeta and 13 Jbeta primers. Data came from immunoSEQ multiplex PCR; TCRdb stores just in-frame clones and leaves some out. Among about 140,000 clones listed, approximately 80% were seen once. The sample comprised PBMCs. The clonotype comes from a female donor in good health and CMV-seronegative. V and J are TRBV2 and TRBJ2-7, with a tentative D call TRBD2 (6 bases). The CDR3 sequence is CASRTRSEQYF. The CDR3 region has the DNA TGTGCCAGCAGGACTAGAAGCGAGCAGTACTTC.